What follows are 10 T cell receptor beta chains derived from one specimen sequenced in a study of T cells in women clearing cervical HPV infection. Data came from immunoSEQ multiplex PCR; TCRdb stores just in-frame clones and leaves some out. Its clone listing holds fewer than 35,000 clones. The sample consisted of blood buffy coat. The receptors were sampled from a woman aged 18-70 years with a cervical HPV16 infection that either progressed to CIN3+ or cleared (not recorded which).

CDR3 DNA, as far as it was read: TGCAGTGGACGGGGGGGGGCGATAGAGACT. It codes for CSGRGGAIET. The whole CDR3 sequence reads CSGRGGAIETQYF. J is TRBJ2-4 and V is TRBV20-1; 8 bases agree with TRBD2. The sequenced fragment ends 3 residues before the CDR3 boundary, so the rest is inferred from the germline J gene. Germline CDR1 reads DFQATT; CDR2 reads SNEGSKA (reference sequence). This CDR3 is built from 13 residues.

Comment on this clone: One end of the junction is discordant with germline, which a read error may explain. Read sequence stops 3 residues before the CDR3 end, and the germline J gene provides the missing end. The same CDR3 also results from other DNA sequences found in this sample. The rearrangement uses TRBV30 and TRBJ1-3, with D unclear. Germline V gene sequence: CDR1 GTSNPN, CDR2 SVGIG (reference sequence). There are 16 residues in the CDR3. This CDR3 reads CAWSPSVGVRGNTIYF. The sequenced part of the CDR3 DNA is TGTGCCTGGAGTCCTTCGGTCGGGGTTCGTGGAAACACT.

A remark on this clone: The CDR3 end lies 3 residues beyond the end of the read and is filled in from the germline J gene. The genes are TRBV18 and TRBJ1-1, with TRBD1 matching over 9 bases. V gave up 3 bases and J gave up 0 bases; unmatched junction bases: 5. This CDR3 spans 16 amino acids. Germline-derived CDR1 and CDR2 are KGHSH and LQKENI. CDR3 protein: CASSPGQGYVNTEAFF. The sequenced CDR3 bases are TGTGCCAGCTCACCGGGACAGGGCTACGTGAACACTGAA.

As for this clone: The read gets to within 3 residues of the CDR3 end, and the germline J gene fills in the rest. The J gene is TRBJ2-1, the V gene TRBV7-2; tentatively, D is TRBD1 (5 bases). V dropped 5 bases and J dropped 4 bases, with 15 bases sitting between them. The V gene's germline CDR1 is SGHTA and CDR2 FQGNSA. The CDR3 runs 15 residues. The CDR3 region is CASSDRTDKYNEQFF. The sequenced CDR3 bases are TGTGCCAGCAGCGACAGAACCGACAAGTACAATGAG.

As for this clone: The CDR3 is cut off 3 residues early in the read; its end comes from the germline J gene. This chain connects TRBV5-1 to TRBJ1-1; D gene ambiguous. Germline lookup yields CDR1 SGHRS and CDR2 YFSETQ. Trimming left V 4 bases short and J 0 bases short, with 10 bases between. This CDR3 is built from 14 residues. This CDR3 reads CASSQTGVNTEAFF. The CDR3 bases that were read are TGCGCCAGCAGCCAAACCGGGGTGAACACTGAA.

As to this clone: Read coverage stops 3 residues before the CDR3 terminus; the germline J gene supplies the remainder. The chain uses TRBV18 and TRBJ2-3; D possibly corresponds to TRBD1 (5 bases). V lost 0 bases and J lost 5, with 9 bases in between. Germline V gene sequence: CDR1 KGHSH, CDR2 LQKENI. The CDR3 has 14 residues. The sequenced part of the CDR3 DNA is TGTGCCAGCTCACCACCGGCAGGGCGAGATACG. Protein product: CASSPPAGRDT. The CDR3 in full is CASSPPAGRDTQYF.

About this clone itself: The observed sequence ends 3 residues before the CDR3 terminus, with the missing tail filled in from the germline J gene. This sequence joins TRBV20-1 and TRBJ2-7; maybe TRBD2 (6 bases). The CDR3 loop spans 13 amino acids. Deletions cut 1 base from V and 6 bases from J, with 13 bases between. Germline CDR1 DFQATT, CDR2 SNEGSKA (reference sequence). The DNA read from the CDR3 is TGCAGTGCTAGAGTTTTTGACGGGGGCGAG. It is translated as CSARVFDGGE. The full CDR3 protein is CSARVFDGGEQYF.

In regard to this clone: The read ends 3 residues shy of where the CDR3 ends; the end is completed using the germline J gene. This chain joins TRBV7-2 and TRBJ2-1, with 9 bases aligning to TRBD1. Germline V gives CDR1 SGHTA, CDR2 FQGNSA. The CDR3 consists of 17 residues. V shed 0 bases and J 6 bases; nucleotides not matched to a gene: 9. The sequenced CDR3 bases are TGTGCCAGCAGCTTAGCGTGGGCGGGACAGGGTGGCAATGAG. This sequence encodes CASSLAWAGQGGNE. The complete CDR3 sequence is CASSLAWAGQGGNEQFF.

About this clone: The read falls 3 residues short of the CDR3 end, and the missing part is taken from the germline J gene. The V and J genes are TRBV28 and TRBJ2-1; D unresolved. The CDR3 is 11 amino acids. V shed 3 bases and J shed 9 bases, with 6 bases lying between them. Germline V gene data show CDR1 as MDHEN and CDR2 as SYDVKM. The DNA read from the CDR3 is TGTGCCAGCAGTTTGCATAGTGAG. This sequence encodes CASSLHSE. The complete CDR3 protein is CASSLHSEQFF.

The CDR3 spells CSASFPAGGIYQETQYF. CDR3 bases read: TGCAGTGCTAGTTTTCCAGCGGGGGGGATATACCAAGAGACG. The chain links TRBV20-1 to TRBJ2-3, with TRBD2 identical over 10 bases. The CDR3 goes on 3 residues after the read ends, and that part is filled in from the germline J gene. Germline CDR1 is DFQATT and CDR2 is SNEGSKA (reference sequence). The CDR3 spans 17 residues.